These 4 T cell receptor beta chains were sequenced from one sample in a study of cytomegalovirus exposure and HLA in healthy donors. Use of 60 Vbeta and 13 Jbeta primers characterized the PCR. Method: immunoSEQ multiplex PCR; TCRdb's copy keeps in-frame clones and lacks some. In the table there are over 100,000 clones, about 64% of which are singletons. The sample comprised PBMCs. The receptors originated from a woman in her thirties or forties in good health and CMV-seronegative.

This clone appeared a single time. The chain combines TRBV13 with TRBJ2-5; 9 bases are shared with TRBD2. Germline CDR1 is PRHDT and CDR2 is FYEKMQ (reference sequence). The J segment lost 0 bases and the V segment lost 1 base, leaving 6 bases of the junction unmatched. The CDR3 totals 17 residues. CDR3 protein: CASSLVGLAGNQETQYF. The CDR3 region has the DNA TGTGCCAGCAGCTTAGTGGGACTAGCCGGAAACCAAGAGACCCAGTACTTC. Drawing the rest from reference TRBV13 and TRBJ2-5, the complete variable domain is AAGVIQSPRHLIKEKRETATLKCYPIPRHDTVYWYQQGPGQDPQFLISFYEKMQSDKGSIPDRFSAQQFSDYHSELNMSSLELGDSALYFCASSLVGLAGNQETQYFGPGTRLLVL.

This chain uses TRBV11-2 with TRBJ2-1; the D gene is possibly TRBD2 (5 bases). V gave up 1 base and J gave up 3 bases, with 7 bases separating them. Germline lookup yields CDR1 SGHAT and CDR2 FQNNGV. CDR3 length: 14 amino acids. The CDR3 spells CASSLGLLYNEQFF. The CDR3 nucleotides are TGTGCCAGCAGCTTAGGACTACTCTACAATGAGCAGTTCTTC.

This clone has a single count. V is TRBV27 and J is TRBJ1-3; D not certain. V dropped 2 bases and J dropped 1 base, with 6 bases sitting between them. CDR3 length equals 14 residues. Germline loops: CDR1 MNHEY, CDR2 SMNVEV (reference sequence). This CDR3 is CASSLTGSGNTIYF. The CDR3, as DNA: TGTGCCAGCAGTTTAACCGGGTCTGGAAACACCATATATTTT.

V is TRBV6-6 and J is TRBJ1-5; D might be TRBD1 (5 bases). Germline V gene sequence: CDR1 MNHNY, CDR2 SVGAGI (reference sequence). The V end was cut by 6 bases, the J end by 4 bases, with 13 bases between. This CDR3 comprises 14 residues. CDR3 amino acids: CASRGQGRNQPQHF. In DNA, the CDR3 is TGTGCCAGCAGAGGGCAGGGAAGGAATCAGCCCCAGCATTTT.